Below, 26 T cell receptor beta chains from the same sample are listed, as sequenced in a study of T cells in narcolepsy. Generated by immunoSEQ multiplex PCR, the TCRdb table keeps only in-frame clones and is missing some. The table lists 25,000 to 35,000 clones, roughly 90% of them singletons. The sample consisted of CD45RA- memory CD4+ T cells from PBMCs. Every receptor here comes from a human donor with narcolepsy.

This chain uses TRBV7-2 with TRBJ2-5; D tentatively reads TRBD1 or TRBD2 (6 bases each). Germline loops: CDR1 SGHTA, CDR2 FQGNSA. The CDR3 spans 14 residues. The germline V and J ends were trimmed by 1 base and 4 bases, with 10 bases remaining between them. DNA for the CDR3: TGTGCCAGCAGCTTAGTCGGGGGCGCAGAGACCCAGTACTTC. It encodes CASSLVGGAETQYF.

V gene TRBV7-3 combines with J gene TRBJ2-7; 8 nucleotides match TRBD2. V dropped 1 base and J dropped 2; count of bases not matched to a gene: 4. Germline CDR1 is SGHTA and CDR2 is FQGTGA. The CDR3 spans 15 residues. The CDR3 reads CASSLKGGGTYEQYF. CDR3 nucleotide sequence: TGTGCCAGCAGCTTAAAGGGCGGGGGGACCTACGAGCAGTACTTC.

The sample holds one count of this clone. J is TRBJ1-4 and V is TRBV6-1; D unresolved. V was pared by 8 bases and J by 3 bases, with 10 bases between. In germline, CDR1 is MNHNS, CDR2 SASEGT. This CDR3 is 13 amino acids long. CDR3: CASHRDSNEKLFF. The CDR3 DNA reads TGTGCCAGCCACCGGGATTCTAATGAAAAACTGTTTTTT.

The chain carries TRBV6-4 and TRBJ1-2; 10 bases align to TRBD1. Germline V gene sequence: CDR1 MRHNA, CDR2 SNTAGT. The CDR3 contains 13 residues. Trimming removed 6 bases from V and 6 bases from J; junction bases left unmatched: 4. The CDR3 protein is CASRDGTGDGYTF. CDR3 nucleotides: TGTGCCAGCAGGGACGGGACAGGGGATGGCTACACCTTC.

This chain uses TRBV6-4 with TRBJ1-5, with D unclear. The CDR3 contains 12 residues. Germline assignment: CDR1 MRHNA and CDR2 SNTAGT. The ends were cut back, 8 bases at V and 0 bases at J, with 5 bases in the middle. The CDR3 is CASGNSNQPQHF. In nucleotides, the CDR3 is TGTGCCAGCGGGAATAGCAATCAGCCCCAGCATTTT.

V is TRBV11-2 and J is TRBJ2-5; 10 bases align to TRBD2. V lost 8 bases and J lost 5; bases outside the gene matches: 8. The CDR3 runs to 14 residues. Germline V gene sequence: CDR1 SGHAT, CDR2 FQNNGV. CDR3 region: CASEIAGGGETQYF. DNA for the CDR3: TGTGCCAGCGAGATAGCGGGAGGAGGGGAGACCCAGTACTTC.

J is TRBJ1-4 and V is TRBV16, with D unclear. Trimming removed 3 bases from V and 0 bases from J, with 8 bases in between. The CDR3 runs to 15 residues. Germline V gives CDR1 KGHSY, CDR2 FQNENV. The CDR3 protein is CASSQNSATNEKLFF. The CDR3 DNA sequence: TGTGCCAGCAGCCAGAACTCTGCAACTAATGAAAAACTGTTTTTT.

The V and J genes are TRBV28 and TRBJ2-7; 12 nucleotides agree with TRBD2. The CDR3 has 19 residues. Germline loops: CDR1 MDHEN, CDR2 SYDVKM. V was pared by 3 bases and J by 4 bases, with 16 bases of the junction left unmatched. CDR3 sequence: CASSFLGGGLAGSHYEQYF. CDR3 DNA sequence: TGTGCCAGCAGTTTTCTCGGGGGTGGACTAGCGGGAAGCCATTACGAGCAGTACTTC.

This clone appeared a few times. The rearrangement joins TRBV28 to TRBJ1-3; tentative D call: TRBD1 (6 bases). The CDR3 covers 18 residues. With 3 bases removed from V and 0 bases from J, the gap between germline ends came to 18 bases. Germline V gene data show CDR1 as MDHEN and CDR2 as SYDVKM. CDR3 residues: CASSFGRGKGDSGNTIYF. The DNA of the CDR3 is TGTGCCAGCAGTTTCGGGAGGGGGAAGGGGGACTCTGGAAACACCATATATTTT.

V gene TRBV5-6 combines with J gene TRBJ2-6, with 8 positions matching TRBD2. Germline-derived CDR1 and CDR2 are SGHDT and YYEEEE. The J segment lost 0 bases and the V segment lost 3 bases, leaving 11 bases of the junction unmatched. The CDR3 covers 19 residues. CDR3 in DNA: TGTGCCAGCAGCTGGGCGGTGGCGGGGGGTCCCTCTGGGGCCAACGTCCTGACTTTC. Its translation: CASSWAVAGGPSGANVLTF.

The V gene is TRBV6-5, the J gene TRBJ2-1; TRBD2 matches at 10 bases. V shed 3 bases and J 8 bases; nucleotides not matched to a gene: 7. The CDR3 is 15 residues long. Germline V CDR1 and CDR2: MNHEY, SVGAGI. CDR3 coding DNA: TGTGCCAGCAGTTATACAGCGGGGGGGCTTCATGAGCAGTTCTTC. It translates to CASSYTAGGLHEQFF.

The V gene is TRBV6-1, the J gene TRBJ2-7, with TRBD2 as a possible D gene (5 bases). V dropped 3 bases and J dropped 2 bases, with 8 bases sitting between them. Germline V CDR1 and CDR2: MNHNS, SASEGT. CDR3 size: 13 residues. The CDR3 loop reads CASSDLGAYEQYF. The DNA for the CDR3 is TGTGCCAGCAGTGACCTCGGGGCCTACGAGCAGTACTTC.

This clone was counted a few times. The junction and the germline gene differ at one end; a read error may be behind it. This rearrangement joins TRBV15 to TRBJ2-7; 14 positions agree with TRBD2. The germline CDR1 and CDR2 sequences are LNHNV and YYDKDF (reference sequence). This CDR3 region has 14 residues. CDR3 bases: TGTGCCACCAGCAGAGGACTAGCGGGAGGGGCAGTGCACTTC. It translates to CATSRGLAGGAVHF.

This clone showed up just a few times. This rearrangement joins TRBV28 to TRBJ1-1; 7 bases align to TRBD1. CDR1 and CDR2 (germline): MDHEN, SYDVKM. This CDR3 region has 14 residues. The J segment lost 5 bases and the V segment lost 6 bases, leaving 9 bases of the junction unmatched. CDR3 in DNA: TGTGCCAGCAGCCTCTCAGGGGGAGGAACTGAAGCTTTCTTT. Protein sequence: CASSLSGGGTEAFF.

The chain uses TRBV6-1 and TRBJ2-1, with 8 bases fitting TRBD2. Unmatched junction bases numbered 9, after V lost 4 bases and J lost 4 bases. Germline CDR1 and CDR2: MNHNS and SASEGT. The CDR3 contains 16 residues. Here the CDR3 DNA reads TGTGCCAGCAGTGCCCGACGGGGGGGAGGTTACAATGAGCAGTTCTTC. This encodes CASSARRGGGYNEQFF.

V usage is TRBV27 and J usage is TRBJ2-6, with D uncertain. The CDR3 has 15 residues. Germline loops: CDR1 MNHEY, CDR2 SMNVEV (reference sequence). The V and J ends lost 3 bases and 0 bases respectively, with 6 bases between them. As DNA, the CDR3 is TGTGCCAGCAGTTTCAAGGGCTCTGGGGCCAACGTCCTGACTTTC. It is translated as CASSFKGSGANVLTF.

The chain links TRBV28 to TRBJ2-1; 13 bases map to TRBD2. Germline V gene sequence: CDR1 MDHEN, CDR2 SYDVKM. After removal of 3 bases from V and 6 bases from J, the junction contained 2 bases not matched to a gene. The CDR3 sequence is 15 residues long. Written as DNA, the CDR3 is TGTGCCAGCAGTTTGACTAGCGGGGGGTTCAATGAGCAGTTCTTC. Amino acids: CASSLTSGGFNEQFF.

The chain joins TRBV7-6 to TRBJ1-6; the D gene is possibly TRBD1 (5 bases). In germline, CDR1 is SGHVS, CDR2 FNYEAQ. This CDR3 has 13 residues. Trimming took off 5 bases at V and 11 bases at J, with 13 bases between the two ends. This CDR3 is CASSKTGYPPLHF. CDR3 nucleotide sequence: TGTGCCAGCAGCAAAACAGGCTATCCACCCCTCCACTTT. Complete variable domain (other parts from reference TRBV7-6 and TRBJ1-6): GAGVSQSPRYKVTKRGQDVALRCDPISGHVSLYWYRQALGQGPEFLTYFNYEAQQDKSGLPNDRFSAERPEGSISTLTIQRTEQRDSAMYRCASSKTGYPPLHFGNGTRLTVT.

The V call is TRBV6-1, the J call TRBJ2-7; D is unclear. This CDR3 is 12 amino acids long. Germline V gene lookup returns CDR1 MNHNS and CDR2 SASEGT. V lost 1 base and J lost 4, with 5 bases in between. Here the CDR3 DNA reads TGTGCCAGCAGTGAAGGGGTTTACGAGCAGTACTTC. Protein sequence: CASSEGVYEQYF.

V is TRBV10-3 and J is TRBJ1-1; 7 bases are shared with TRBD1. This CDR3 region has 15 residues. Trimming cost V 8 bases and J 0 bases; bases outside gene matches: 9. The germline V gene encodes CDR1 ENHRY and CDR2 SYGVKD. CDR3 region: CAIAGGTALNTEAFF. Written as DNA, the CDR3 is TGTGCCATCGCTGGGGGGACAGCATTGAACACTGAAGCTTTCTTT.

This clone appeared once. The chain links TRBV28 to TRBJ2-1; TRBD2 matches at 7 bases. V was clipped by 4 bases and J by 8 bases; unmatched bases: 17. CDR3 length equals 17 residues. Germline-derived CDR1 and CDR2 are MDHEN and SYDVKM. The CDR3 reads CASSSPGPLVRGDEQFF. The CDR3 nucleotides are TGTGCCAGCAGTTCCCCCGGCCCCTTGGTTCGGGGGGATGAGCAGTTCTTC.

CDR3 amino acids: CASRGQGSEQFF. The CDR3 DNA reads TGCGCCAGCAGGGGACAGGGAAGCGAGCAGTTCTTC. The genes are TRBV5-1 and TRBJ2-1, with 9 bases matching TRBD1. Trimming at V came to 5 bases and at J to 10 bases, leaving 4 bases not matched to a gene. Germline CDR1 is SGHRS and CDR2 is YFSETQ. The CDR3 runs to 12 residues.

The chain combines TRBV29-1 with TRBJ2-5; D is ambiguous. The V gene lost 6 bases and the J gene lost 4 bases, with 15 bases spanning the gap. The CDR3 contains 13 residues. The germline gives CDR1 SQVTM, CDR2 ANQGSEA. CDR3 bases: TGCAGCGTGAGGCCGATGGGGTCAGAGACCCAGTACTTC. Protein product: CSVRPMGSETQYF.

The chain has TRBV5-5 and TRBJ2-5; D call uncertain. CDR1 and CDR2 (germline): SGHKS, YYEKEE (reference sequence). Trimming removed 3 bases from V and 1 base from J, with 16 bases in between. CDR3 length equals 16 residues. The CDR3 loop is CASSSNPASTQETQYF. The CDR3 nucleotides are TGTGCCAGCAGCTCCAACCCAGCTAGTACCCAAGAGACCCAGTACTTC. Full variable domain (rest looked up from reference TRBV5-5 and TRBJ2-5): DAGVTQSPTHLIKTRGQQVTLRCSPISGHKSVSWYQQVLGQGPQFIFQYYEKEERGRGNFPDRFSARQFPNYSSELNVNALLLGDSALYLCASSSNPASTQETQYFGPGTRLLVL.

The gene calls are TRBV19 and TRBJ1-2; no definite D call. The CDR3 runs 14 residues. The V gene's germline CDR1 is LNHDA and CDR2 SQIVND (reference sequence). Trimming took off 7 bases at V and 0 bases at J, with 12 bases between the two ends. Here the CDR3 reads CASKAGSANYGYTF. CDR3 in DNA: TGTGCCAGTAAGGCTGGCTCCGCTAACTATGGCTACACCTTC.

The V and J genes are TRBV7-2 and TRBJ2-7; 8 positions match TRBD1. After removal of 1 base from V and 3 bases from J, the junction contained 5 bases not matched to a gene. This CDR3 is 15 amino acids long. Germline V lookup: CDR1 SGHTA, CDR2 FQGNSA. Written as DNA, the CDR3 is TGTGCCAGCAGCTTAGAGGGGGACAGGAGCTACGAGCAGTACTTC. Translation gives CASSLEGDRSYEQYF.